This T cell receptor beta chain is drawn from a study of T-cell memory formation after mild COVID-19. Whole-study context: TCR clusters were largely donor specific.

TCRdb re-derived calls from the 5' RACE reads in MiXCR, one entry per CDR3 protein. The sample includes fewer than 650,000 distinct CDR3 sequences, less than 25% seen only once; the top ten take about 8.4%. Note on this clonotype: Its antigen remains unknown.

Study-wide results and caveats: Shrinking CD4+ clones resided mostly in CM and EM, and CD8+ ones in EMRA. Contracting clones, day 15 to 85, had balanced CD4/CD8, and later expanders favored CD4+.

This CDR3 contains 14 residues. Trimming at V came to 4 bases and at J to 5 bases, leaving 6 bases not matched to a gene. Germline assignment: CDR1 SEHNR and CDR2 FQNEAQ (reference sequence). The sample was PBMCs or a T cell subset sorted from them (not recorded which). The V gene is TRBV7-9, the J gene TRBJ2-3; TRBD1 agrees at 7 bases. This TCR derives from an adult woman who had mild COVID-19 (a few samples of this study predate the infection). Cell type and time point are not known. The CDR3 spells CASSSTGDGDTQYF. The CDR3 DNA reads as TGTGCCAGCAGCTCAACAGGGGACGGAGATACGCAGTATTTT.